The clone carrying this T cell receptor (beta chain) was recorded a few times. Its matching antigen is unknown. The data were obtained in a study of T cell repertoires in cytomegalovirus infection. This CDR3 spans 14 amino acids. Trimming cost V 0 bases and J 9 bases; bases outside gene matches: 5. Germline assignment: CDR1 MNHNY and CDR2 SVGAGI (reference sequence). Whole-study results and caveats: Carriage of CMV together with the relevant HLA was identifiable through cumulative public TCR beta family frequency.

TCRdb analysed the reads with MiXCR anew, one entry per CDR3 protein. The sample shows 450,000 to 600,000 distinct CDR3 sequences, about 33% of them seen only once. This sample comprised cultured PBMCs, obtained from culture after CMV antigen stimulation. The receptor's source is a human donor in good health (CMV status not recorded). Some clones in this sample may be carry-over from other donors' samples. This rearrangement joins TRBV6-6 to TRBJ2-7, with 10 bases fitting TRBD1. As DNA, the CDR3 is TGTGCCAGCAGTTACTCGCGACAGGGGGCTGGGCAGTACTTC. It codes for CASSYSRQGAGQYF.